This T cell receptor beta chain is from a study of blood T cells in healthy people across ages. A second PCR of roughly 7 to 11 cycles used a sample-barcoded 5' primer and a J-beta primer mix. TCRdb reprocessed the 5' RACE reads via MiXCR and lists one record per CDR3 protein. The sample holds approximately 780,000 distinct CDR3 sequences, approximately 24% seen once. In addition, the sample was reused for a study of T cells of mothers and their children. From that report: Whatever RNA was extracted went entirely into cDNA synthesis, at about 1.5 ug per 15 ul. The study obtained over 8 million TCR beta CDR3 reads per mother and around 3 million per child.

Sequenced input: blood. The sequence was obtained from a boy younger than 18 in good health.

CDR3: CSALRGLRVSETQYF. DNA for the CDR3: TGCAGTGCTTTGAGGGGGTTGAGAGTTTCGGAGACCCAGTACTTC. This sequence joins TRBV20-1 and TRBJ2-5, with TRBD1 as a possible D gene (6 bases). The CDR3 sequence is 15 residues long. CDR1 is DFQATT, CDR2 SNEGSKA, per germline (reference sequence). Trimming pared 5 bases from V and 5 bases from J, leaving 21 bases between.